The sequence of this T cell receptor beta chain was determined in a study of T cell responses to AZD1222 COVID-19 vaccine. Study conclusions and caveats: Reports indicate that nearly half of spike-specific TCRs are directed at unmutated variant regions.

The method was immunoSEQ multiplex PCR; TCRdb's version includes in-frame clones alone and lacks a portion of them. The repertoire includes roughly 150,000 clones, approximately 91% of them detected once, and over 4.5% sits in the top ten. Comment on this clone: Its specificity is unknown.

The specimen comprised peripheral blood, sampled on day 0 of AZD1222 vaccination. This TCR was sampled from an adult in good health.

CDR3 in DNA: TGTGCCAGCAGCTCTCGGACAGGAGGCTACACCTTC. Its translation is CASSSRTGGYTF. The V gene is TRBV7-6, the J gene TRBJ1-2; 7 nucleotides align to TRBD1. Germline lookup yields CDR1 SGHVS and CDR2 FNYEAQ. J gave up 8 bases and V 4 bases, and 4 bases lay outside the gene matches. This CDR3 has 12 amino acids.